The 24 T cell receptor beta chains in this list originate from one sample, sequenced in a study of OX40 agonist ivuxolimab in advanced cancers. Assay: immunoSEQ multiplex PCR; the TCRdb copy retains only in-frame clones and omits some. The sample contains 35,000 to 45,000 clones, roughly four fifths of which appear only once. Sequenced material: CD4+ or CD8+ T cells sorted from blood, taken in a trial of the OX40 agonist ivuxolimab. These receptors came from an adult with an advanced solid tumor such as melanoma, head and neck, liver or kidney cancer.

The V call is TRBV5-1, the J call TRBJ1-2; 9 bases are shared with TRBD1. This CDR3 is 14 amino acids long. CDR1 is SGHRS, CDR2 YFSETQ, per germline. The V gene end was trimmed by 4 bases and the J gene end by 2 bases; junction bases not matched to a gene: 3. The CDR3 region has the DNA TGCGCCAGCAGCCCCGGGACAGGGAACTATGGCTACACCTTC. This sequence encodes CASSPGTGNYGYTF.

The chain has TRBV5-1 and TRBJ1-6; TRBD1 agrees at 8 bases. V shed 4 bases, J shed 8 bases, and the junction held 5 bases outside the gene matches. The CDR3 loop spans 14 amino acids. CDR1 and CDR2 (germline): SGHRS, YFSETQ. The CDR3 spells CASSPQGADSPLHF. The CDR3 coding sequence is TGCGCCAGCAGCCCGCAGGGGGCCGATTCACCCCTCCACTTT.

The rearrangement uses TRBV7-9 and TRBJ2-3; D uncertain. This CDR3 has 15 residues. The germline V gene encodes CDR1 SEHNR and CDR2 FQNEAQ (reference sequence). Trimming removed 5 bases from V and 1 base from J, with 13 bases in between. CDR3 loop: CASSPIGRRTDTQYF. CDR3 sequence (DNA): TGTGCCAGCAGCCCTATTGGACGGCGCACAGATACGCAGTATTTT. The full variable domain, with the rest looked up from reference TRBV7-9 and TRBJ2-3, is DTGVSQNPRHKITKRGQNVTFRCDPISEHNRLYWYRQTLGQGPEFLTYFQNEAQLEKSRLLSDRFSAERPKGSFSTLEIQRTEQGDSAMYLCASSPIGRRTDTQYFGPGTRLTVL.

The CDR3 nucleotides are TGTGCCAGCACAAATACGAGGAACAATGAGCAGTTCTTC. Translated, it gives CASTNTRNNEQFF. The chain recombines TRBV2 with TRBJ2-1; unclear D gene. Germline V CDR1 and CDR2: SNHLY, FYNNEI. The CDR3 runs to 13 residues. Deletions cut 7 bases from V and 5 bases from J, with 12 bases between.

DNA of the CDR3: TGTGCCAGCAGCTTAACGGGGGACACTGAAGCTTTCTTT. It is translated as CASSLTGDTEAFF. V is TRBV7-3 and J is TRBJ1-1; weak D call: TRBD1 (5 bases). The V end was cut by 0 bases, the J end by 3 bases, with 5 bases between. The CDR3 contains 13 residues. CDR1 and CDR2 from the germline V gene are SGHTA and FQGTGA.

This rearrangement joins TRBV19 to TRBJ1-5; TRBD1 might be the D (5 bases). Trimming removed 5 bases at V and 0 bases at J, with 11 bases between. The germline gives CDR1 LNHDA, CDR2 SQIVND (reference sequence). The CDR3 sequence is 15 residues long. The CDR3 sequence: CASSGGDYSNQPQHF. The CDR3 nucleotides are TGTGCCAGTAGTGGAGGGGACTATAGCAATCAGCCCCAGCATTTT. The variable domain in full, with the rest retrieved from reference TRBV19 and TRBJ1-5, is DGGITQSPKYLFRKEGQNVTLSCEQNLNHDAMYWYRQDPGQGLRLIYYSQIVNDFQKGDIAEGYSVSREKKESFPLTVTSAQKNPTAFYLCASSGGDYSNQPQHFGDGTRLSIL.

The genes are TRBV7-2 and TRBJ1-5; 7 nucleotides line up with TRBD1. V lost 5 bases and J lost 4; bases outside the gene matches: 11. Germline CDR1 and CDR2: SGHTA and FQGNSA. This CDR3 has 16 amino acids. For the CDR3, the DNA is TGTGCCAGCAGCCTCTACGGGACAGCTGTAAATCAGCCCCAGCATTTT. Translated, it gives CASSLYGTAVNQPQHF.

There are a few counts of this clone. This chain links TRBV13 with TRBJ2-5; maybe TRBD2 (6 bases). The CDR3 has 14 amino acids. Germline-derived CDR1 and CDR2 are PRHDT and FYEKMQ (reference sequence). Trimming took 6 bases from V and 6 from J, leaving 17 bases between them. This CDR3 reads CASSQPLREKTQYF. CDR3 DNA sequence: TGTGCCAGCAGTCAACCCCTGCGGGAAAAGACCCAGTACTTC.

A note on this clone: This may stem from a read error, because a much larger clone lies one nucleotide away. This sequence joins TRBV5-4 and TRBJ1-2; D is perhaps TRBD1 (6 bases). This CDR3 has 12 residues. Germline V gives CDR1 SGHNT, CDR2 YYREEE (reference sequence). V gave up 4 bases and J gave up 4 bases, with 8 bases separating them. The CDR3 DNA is TGTGCCAGCAGCCCGGACAGCTATGGCTACACCTTC. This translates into CASSPDSYGYTF. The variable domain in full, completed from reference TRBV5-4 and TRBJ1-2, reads ETGVTQSPTHLIKTRGQQVTLRCSSQSGHNTVSWYQQALGQGPQFIFQYYREEENGRGNFPPRFSGLQFPNYSSELNVNALELDDSALYLCASSPDSYGYTFGSGTRLTVV.

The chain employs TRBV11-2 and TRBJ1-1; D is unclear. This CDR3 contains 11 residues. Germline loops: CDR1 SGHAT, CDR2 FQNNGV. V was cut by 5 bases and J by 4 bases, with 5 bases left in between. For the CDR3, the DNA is TGTGCCAGCAGCCCATTCACTGAAGCTTTCTTT. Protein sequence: CASSPFTEAFF.

For the CDR3, the DNA is TGTGCCAGCAGTCTTTTACAGGAGAACTCCTACGAGCAGTACTTC. Translation: CASSLLQENSYEQYF. This chain joins TRBV6-1 and TRBJ2-7; tentatively, D is TRBD1 (5 bases). V lost 5 bases to trimming and J lost 0 bases, with 14 bases between them. The CDR3 covers 15 residues. Germline V gene lookup returns CDR1 MNHNS and CDR2 SASEGT.

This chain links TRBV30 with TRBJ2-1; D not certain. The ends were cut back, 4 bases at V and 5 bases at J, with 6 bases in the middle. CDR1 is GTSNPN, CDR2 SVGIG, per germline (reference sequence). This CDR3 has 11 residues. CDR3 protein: CAWKLNNEQFF. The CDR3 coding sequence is TGTGCCTGGAAACTCAACAATGAGCAGTTCTTC.

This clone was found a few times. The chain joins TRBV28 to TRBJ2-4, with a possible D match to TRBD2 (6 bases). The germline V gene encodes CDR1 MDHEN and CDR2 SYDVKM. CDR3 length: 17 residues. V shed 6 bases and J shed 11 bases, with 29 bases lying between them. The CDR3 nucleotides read TGTGCCAGCAGCTATACACGTTACCGGGACCCGGGGGTCCTTCAGTACTTC. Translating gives CASSYTRYRDPGVLQYF.

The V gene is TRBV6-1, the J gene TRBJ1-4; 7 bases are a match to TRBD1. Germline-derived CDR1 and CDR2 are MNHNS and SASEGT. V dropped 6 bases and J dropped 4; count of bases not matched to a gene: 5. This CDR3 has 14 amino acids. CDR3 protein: CASRRGPGNEKLFF. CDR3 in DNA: TGTGCCAGCAGGAGGGGGCCAGGTAATGAAAAACTGTTTTTT.

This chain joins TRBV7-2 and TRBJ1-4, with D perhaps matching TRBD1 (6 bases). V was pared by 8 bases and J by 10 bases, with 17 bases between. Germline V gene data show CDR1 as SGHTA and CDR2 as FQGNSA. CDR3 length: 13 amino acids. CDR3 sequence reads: CASRGGETAKLFF. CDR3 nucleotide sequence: TGTGCCAGCCGAGGGGGGGAGACGGCAAAACTGTTTTTT.

In nucleotides, the CDR3 is TGTGCCAGCACCCCGGGCCCGGCTTACGAGCAGTACTTC. It translates to CASTPGPAYEQYF. V usage is TRBV2 and J usage is TRBJ2-5; D not certain. The end of the DNA aligns better with TRBJ2-7, so the J call may be wrong. The CDR3 covers 13 residues. Per germline, CDR1 SNHLY and CDR2 FYNNEI.

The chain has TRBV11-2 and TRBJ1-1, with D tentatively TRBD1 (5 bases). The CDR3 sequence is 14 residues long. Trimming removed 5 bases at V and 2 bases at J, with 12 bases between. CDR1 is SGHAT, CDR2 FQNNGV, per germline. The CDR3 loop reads CASSETRDNTEAFF. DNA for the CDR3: TGTGCCAGCAGCGAAACTCGGGACAACACTGAAGCTTTCTTT. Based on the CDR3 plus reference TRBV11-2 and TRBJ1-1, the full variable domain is EAGVAQSPRYKIIEKRQSVAFWCNPISGHATLYWYQQILGQGPKLLIQFQNNGVVDDSQLPKDRFSAERLKGVDSTLKIQPAKLEDSAVYLCASSETRDNTEAFFGQGTRLTVV.

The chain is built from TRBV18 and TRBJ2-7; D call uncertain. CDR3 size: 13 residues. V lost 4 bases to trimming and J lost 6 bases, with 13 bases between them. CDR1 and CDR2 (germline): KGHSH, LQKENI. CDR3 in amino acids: CASSRVRSGEQYF. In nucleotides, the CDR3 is TGTGCCAGCTCACGTGTTAGGTCGGGCGAGCAGTACTTC.

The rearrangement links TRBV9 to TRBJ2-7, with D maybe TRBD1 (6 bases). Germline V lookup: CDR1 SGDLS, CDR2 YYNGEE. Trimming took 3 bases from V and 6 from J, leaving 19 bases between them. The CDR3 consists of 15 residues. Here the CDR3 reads CASSGTGTRRGEQYF. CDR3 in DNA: TGTGCCAGCAGCGGAACCGGGACAAGGCGTGGCGAGCAGTACTTC.

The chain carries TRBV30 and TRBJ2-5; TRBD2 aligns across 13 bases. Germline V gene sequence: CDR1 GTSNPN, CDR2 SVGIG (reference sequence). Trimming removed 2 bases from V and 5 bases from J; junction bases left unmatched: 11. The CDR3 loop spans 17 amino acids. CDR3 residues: CAWSRELAGGPLETQYF. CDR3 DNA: TGTGCCTGGAGTCGGGAACTAGCGGGGGGGCCCCTGGAGACCCAGTACTTC.

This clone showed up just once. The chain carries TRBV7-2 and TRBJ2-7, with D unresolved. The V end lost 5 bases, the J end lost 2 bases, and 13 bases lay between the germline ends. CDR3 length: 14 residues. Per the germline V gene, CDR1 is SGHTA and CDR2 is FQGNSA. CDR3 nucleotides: TGTGCCAGCAGCGTCCGTCCGGCAACCTACGAGCAGTACTTC. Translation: CASSVRPATYEQYF.

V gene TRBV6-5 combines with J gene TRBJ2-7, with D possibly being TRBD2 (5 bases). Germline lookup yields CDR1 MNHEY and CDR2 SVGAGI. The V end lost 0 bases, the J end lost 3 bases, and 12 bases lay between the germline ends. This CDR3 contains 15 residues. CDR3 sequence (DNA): TGTGCCAGCAGTTACTCGAGGGCCCAGAACTACGAGCAGTACTTC. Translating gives CASSYSRAQNYEQYF.

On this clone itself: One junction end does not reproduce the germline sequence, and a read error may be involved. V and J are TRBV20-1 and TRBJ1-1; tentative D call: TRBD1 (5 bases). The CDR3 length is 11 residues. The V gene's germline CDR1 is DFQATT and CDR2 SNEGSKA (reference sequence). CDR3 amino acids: CSARGVGEAFF. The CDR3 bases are TGCAGTGCCAGAGGGGTGGGTGAAGCTTTCTTT.

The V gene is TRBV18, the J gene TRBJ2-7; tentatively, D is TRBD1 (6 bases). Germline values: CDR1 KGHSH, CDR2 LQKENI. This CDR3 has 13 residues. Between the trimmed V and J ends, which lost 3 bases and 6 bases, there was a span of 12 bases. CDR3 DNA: TGTGCCAGCTCACCCAAACAGGGATCCGAGCAGTACTTC. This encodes CASSPKQGSEQYF.